This is a list of T cell receptor beta chains from one sample in a study of tumor-infiltrating lymphocytes in localized non-small cell lung cancer. Some clones are missing from TCRdb's copy, which holds only in-frame ones; the method was immunoSEQ multiplex PCR. This table holds 15,000 to 20,000 clones, 73% found once. The specimen sequenced was lung tumor tissue. These receptors came from a human donor with non-small cell lung cancer. Each CDR3 is given with its conserved first and last residue. Each record gives: D gene, J gene, V gene, CDR3 length, CDR3 protein, CDR3 DNA. D genes are given only for firm matches.

>TRBD2|TRBJ2-3|TRBV13|19
CASSFRSSGRLPSTDTQYF
TGTGCCAGCAGCTTCCGGAGTAGCGGGAGATTACCTAGCACAGATACGCAGTATTTT
>.|TRBJ2-5|TRBV23-1|16
CASGLSIEGPEETQYF
TGCGCCAGCGGGCTTTCTATTGAGGGCCCGGAAGAGACCCAGTACTTC
>TRBD2|TRBJ2-5|TRBV28|19
CASSPSRLTSGRRQETQYF
TGTGCCAGCAGTCCGAGCCGACTAACTAGCGGGAGACGCCAAGAGACCCAGTACTTC
>.|TRBJ2-1|TRBV5-1|14
CASSPGDPADEQFF
TGCGCCAGCAGCCCTGGGGATCCCGCCGATGAGCAGTTCTTC
>.|TRBJ1-3|TRBV5-4|17
CASSLAGRGLSGNTIYF
TGTGCCAGCAGCTTGGCCGGGCGGGGTCTGTCTGGAAACACCATATATTTT
>.|TRBJ2-5|TRBV18|15
CASSPQGGLQETQYF
TGTGCCAGCTCACCGCAGGGGGGCCTACAAGAGACCCAGTACTTC
>.|TRBJ2-5|TRBV2|13
CASSVSGQETQYF
TGTGCCAGCAGTGTGTCGGGCCAAGAGACCCAGTACTTC
>.|TRBJ2-2|TRBV4-2|14
CASRSPSRTGELFF
TGTGCCAGCAGGTCCCCGAGTAGGACCGGGGAGCTGTTTTTT
>.|TRBJ1-3|TRBV5-4|16
CASSSAPGTSGNTIYF
TGTGCCAGCAGCTCCGCGCCGGGGACCTCTGGAAACACCATATATTTT
>TRBD1|TRBJ2-2|TRBV19|16
CASSNRQGLNTGELFF
TGTGCCAGTAGCAACCGACAGGGATTGAACACCGGGGAGCTGTTTTTT
>.|TRBJ1-4|TRBV6-1|13
CASSEDLGEKLFF
TGTGCCAGCAGTGAAGACCTCGGTGAAAAACTGTTTTTT
>.|TRBJ2-1|TRBV5-1|17
CASSLGVSSVLSHEQFF
TGCGCCAGCAGCTTGGGTGTTAGTTCCGTTCTCAGCCATGAGCAGTTCTTC
>.|TRBJ2-7|TRBV28|15
CASSLLPGSADEQYF
TGTGCCAGCAGTTTATTGCCAGGTAGTGCGGACGAGCAGTACTTC
>.|TRBJ2-1|TRBV9|16
CASSADPGVSYNEQFF
TGTGCCAGCAGCGCTGACCCAGGGGTTTCCTACAATGAGCAGTTCTTC
>TRBD2|TRBJ2-5|TRBV5-6|15
CASSTRLAGEETQYF
TGTGCCAGCAGCACGCGACTAGCGGGAGAAGAGACCCAGTACTTC
>.|TRBJ2-6|TRBV28|18
CASSRTQGGLSGANVLTF
TGTGCCAGCAGTCGAACCCAGGGAGGTCTCTCTGGGGCCAACGTCCTGACTTTC
>TRBD1|TRBJ1-2|TRBV5-4|15
CASSSPTGTYYGYTF
TGTGCCAGCAGCTCCCCGACAGGGACATACTATGGCTACACCTTC
>.|TRBJ1-2|TRBV7-9|16
CASSLGQNPDPGGYTF
TGTGCCAGCAGCTTAGGACAGAACCCGGATCCCGGGGGCTACACCTTC
>.|TRBJ2-1|TRBV6-6|15
CASTRQGGSYNEQFF
TGTGCCAGCACCCGCCAGGGGGGCTCCTACAATGAGCAGTTCTTC
>TRBD1|TRBJ2-1|TRBV19|13
CASSNTGGGEQFF
TGTGCCAGTAGTAATACAGGGGGAGGTGAGCAGTTCTTC